This T cell receptor (beta chain) is from a study of T-cell reconstitution after alpha-beta-depleted transplantation in children. TCRbeta library preparation incorporated unique molecular identifiers. TCRdb reanalysed the PCR reads using MiXCR and keeps one entry per CDR3 protein. The sample contains fewer than 120,000 distinct CDR3 sequences, 10% of which appear only once. In this sample, this clonotype turned up many times. V lost 3 bases and J lost 4, with 9 bases in between. The CDR3 has 13 residues. Germline assignment: CDR1 LGHDT and CDR2 YNNKEL (reference sequence). Sequenced material: PBMCs from the stem cell graft donor, taken from the stem cell graft. The sequence came from a human donor who donated a stem cell graft to a child with acute lymphoblastic leukemia. This chain connects TRBV3-1 to TRBJ1-2; no definite D call. The CDR3 bases are TGTGCCAGCAGCCAGGGATCCATCTATGGCTACACCTTC. Translation: CASSQGSIYGYTF.